The 27 T cell receptor beta chains below were found in one sample sequenced in a study of monozygotic twins with inflammatory bowel disease. TCRdb re-called the 5' RACE reads, yielding one record per CDR3 amino acid sequence without DNA. This sample's clone table lists 150,000 to 200,000 distinct CDR3 sequences. Specimen: blood. The source is a human donor with ulcerative colitis or Crohn's disease, or a healthy co-twin of an affected twin (not recorded which).

The chain couples TRBV9 to TRBJ1-3. CDR1 is SGDLS, CDR2 YYNGEE, per germline. This CDR3 contains 14 residues. CDR3 amino acids: CASSPRQSVNTIYF.

The rearrangement links TRBV20-1 to TRBJ2-5; the TCRdb D gene call, TRBD2, has no DNA to confirm it. CDR1 and CDR2 (germline): DFQATT, SNEGSKA (reference sequence). There are 15 residues in the CDR3. The CDR3 sequence is CSASTSGGMQETQYF.

The chain uses TRBV3-1 and TRBJ2-7; there is no DNA to check the TCRdb D call of TRBD1. Germline V lookup: CDR1 LGHDT, CDR2 YNNKEL (reference sequence). The CDR3 loop spans 15 amino acids. CDR3 region: CASSQVRQGGYEQYF.

CDR3: CASSLDRYNSPLHF. The gene calls are TRBV12-3 or TRBV12-4 and TRBJ1-6; checking the TCRdb D call of TRBD1 is not possible without DNA. CDR3 size: 14 residues.

The chain uses TRBV7-3 and TRBJ2-2; the TRBD2 assignment by TCRdb is unverifiable without DNA. Germline CDR1 and CDR2: SGHTA and FQGTGA. The CDR3 runs 17 residues. The CDR3 region is CASSLELAGPYTGELFF.

The rearrangement uses TRBV3-1 and TRBJ1-2. From germline, CDR1 is LGHDT and CDR2 YNNKEL (reference sequence). The CDR3 consists of 13 residues. CDR3 amino acids: CASSPGLNYGYTF.

The genes are TRBV6-6 and TRBJ2-1; the D call of TRBD1 rests on TCRdb alone, since no DNA is present to check it. This CDR3 has 13 amino acids. Per germline, CDR1 MNHNY and CDR2 SVGAGI (reference sequence). CDR3 protein: CASSYGRNNEQFF.

This chain joins TRBV10-3 and TRBJ2-2; no DNA is available, so the TRBD2 call from TCRdb remains unchecked. CDR3 length equals 17 residues. Looked up from germline, CDR1 is ENHRY and CDR2 is SYGVKD. The CDR3 region is CAISEMGVGEANGELFF.

The chain has TRBV29-1 and TRBJ2-2; there is no DNA to check the TCRdb D call of TRBD1. Germline V gives CDR1 SQVTM, CDR2 ANQGSEA. There are 13 residues in the CDR3. CDR3 amino acids: CSVEGGHTGELFF.

The rearrangement links TRBV12-3 or TRBV12-4 to TRBJ1-5. The CDR3 contains 13 residues. CDR3 in amino acids: CASSFWGSQPQHF.

The rearrangement uses TRBV10-3 and TRBJ2-2; TCRdb outputs TRBD1, but without DNA this stays unchecked. Germline-derived CDR1 and CDR2 are ENHRY and SYGVKD. The CDR3 contains 14 residues. The CDR3 spells CATQGGGNAGELFF.

The chain recombines TRBV7-2 with TRBJ2-3. Germline CDR1 and CDR2: SGHTA and FQGNSA. The CDR3 is made up of 17 amino acids. CDR3 sequence reads: CASSLVPLAASTDTQYF.

J is TRBJ1-1 and V is TRBV28. Per the germline V gene, CDR1 is MDHEN and CDR2 is SYDVKM. The CDR3 has 14 residues. The CDR3 sequence: CASSLAQVVREAFF. The entire variable domain, with the rest obtained from reference TRBV28 and TRBJ1-1, is as follows: DVKVTQSSRYLVKRTGEKVFLECVQDMDHENMFWYRQDPGLGLRLIYFSYDVKMKEKGDIPEGYSVSREKKERFSLILESASTNQTSMYLCASSLAQVVREAFFGQGTRLTVV.

This chain links TRBV6-1 with TRBJ2-2. The germline V gene encodes CDR1 MNHNS and CDR2 SASEGT. This CDR3 is built from 12 residues. The CDR3 loop reads CASSERAGELFF.

The V call is TRBV20-1, the J call TRBJ2-7; TCRdb's D call, TRBD2, is unchecked because there is no DNA. Germline V gene data show CDR1 as DFQATT and CDR2 as SNEGSKA (reference sequence). The CDR3 is 16 residues long. CDR3: CSAHRDPGLDLNEQYF.

This chain links TRBV11-3 with TRBJ2-3; TCRdb returns TRBD1, unconfirmable since there is no DNA. Germline V lookup: CDR1 SGHNT, CDR2 YENEEA. The CDR3 has 14 residues. CDR3 sequence reads: CASSLAGRGDTQYF.

The V gene is TRBV6-2 or TRBV6-3, the J gene TRBJ2-7; TCRdb gives TRBD2 as the D gene, but with no DNA this cannot be confirmed. The CDR3 extends over 11 amino acids. Looked up from germline, CDR1 is MNHEY and CDR2 is SVGEGT. The CDR3 protein is CASREDYEQYF.

The V call is TRBV6-2 or TRBV6-3, the J call TRBJ2-7. This CDR3 contains 12 residues. The germline CDR1 and CDR2 sequences are MNHEY and SVGEGT. The CDR3 sequence is CASSLNTYEQYF.

The V call is TRBV25-1, the J call TRBJ2-7; the D gene TCRdb calls, TRBD2, cannot be checked with no DNA. The CDR3 covers 13 residues. CDR1 MGHDK and CDR2 SYGVNS come from the germline V gene. The CDR3 loop is CASSYQGGYEQYF.

The chain joins TRBV12-3 or TRBV12-4 to TRBJ2-2. The CDR3 sequence is 11 residues long. The CDR3 loop reads CASSDNKELFF.

This chain joins TRBV12-3 or TRBV12-4 and TRBJ2-5; TCRdb designates TRBD2, a call that cannot be tested without DNA. This CDR3 region has 15 residues. The CDR3 spells CASSPQARGLGTQYF.

The rearrangement joins TRBV20-1 to TRBJ2-5; TCRdb's assignment of TRBD1 cannot be checked, as there is no DNA. CDR3 size: 14 residues. Per germline, CDR1 DFQATT and CDR2 SNEGSKA (reference sequence). CDR3 loop: CSANQGRRQETQYF.

This sequence joins TRBV5-6 and TRBJ2-7; TCRdb reports TRBD1, a call that lacks DNA to check it against. Germline CDR1 and CDR2: SGHDT and YYEEEE. CDR3 size: 14 residues. CDR3: CASSFEPQGGEQYF.

The chain has TRBV6-5 and TRBJ2-1; TCRdb indicates TRBD2, and absent DNA this call remains unverified. CDR3 size: 16 residues. The germline CDR1 and CDR2 sequences are MNHEY and SVGAGI. The CDR3 here is CASSYSQGAGGNEQFF.

The chain has TRBV6-5 and TRBJ1-1; TCRdb indicates TRBD1, and absent DNA this call remains unverified. Per germline, CDR1 MNHEY and CDR2 SVGAGI. This CDR3 is 16 amino acids long. The CDR3 sequence is CASSYEFGGLNTEAFF.

V and J are TRBV5-5 and TRBJ2-1; TCRdb's D gene call, TRBD2, goes unchecked for lack of DNA. Germline V lookup: CDR1 SGHKS, CDR2 YYEKEE (reference sequence). The CDR3 has 16 amino acids. The CDR3 loop is CASSYRPGLGPREQFF.

CDR3: CASGFSTGGVHNEQFF. The genes are TRBV12-5 and TRBJ2-1; the D call of TRBD1 rests on TCRdb alone, since no DNA is present to check it. Germline CDR1 reads LGHNT; CDR2 reads FRNRAP. The CDR3 contains 16 residues.